This TCR beta chain was sequenced in a study of cytomegalovirus exposure and HLA in healthy donors. The study's findings and limits: A list of 150 or so TCR beta chains associated with cytomegalovirus was given. Rarity characterized most TCR sequences, yet some public TCRs appeared in many donors.

The data were produced by immunoSEQ multiplex PCR, yet TCRdb's version contains in-frame clones alone and is incomplete. The table includes about 140,000 clones, 87% detected once. This CDR3 is 15 amino acids long. Germline V gene lookup returns CDR1 SEHNR and CDR2 FQNEAQ (reference sequence). The V end lost 2 bases, the J end lost 0 bases, and 8 bases lay between the germline ends. Points on this clone: As yet, its antigen is unknown.

Sequences were obtained from PBMCs. This receptor was identified in a man younger than 30 in good health and CMV-seropositive. The V and J genes are TRBV7-9 and TRBJ1-3, with D unresolved. The chain's CDR3 is CASSLPLNSGNTIYF. The CDR3 region has the DNA TGTGCCAGCAGCTTACCCCTTAACTCTGGAAACACCATATATTTT.